The rows below give T cell receptor beta chains drawn from one sample of a study of post-analysis software for immune sequencing data. MiXCR was run by TCRdb on the PCR reads, yielding one entry per CDR3 protein. The table includes about 810,000 distinct CDR3 sequences, approximately 57% detected once. The material sequenced was blood. All receptors derive from a girl aged 10 to 17 with multiple sclerosis. Both conserved end residues are part of each CDR3. Each record gives: CDR3 protein, CDR3 DNA, V gene, J gene, D gene, clone size. A D gene is named only where the DNA matches it firmly. Rows give clone size only sometimes, using once, few, many, or a class for an expanded clone.

CDR3: CASSSIGPSLAESNEQFF; DNA: TGTGCCAGCAGCTCAATTGGGCCTAGTCTAGCGGAGAGCAATGAGCAGTTCTTC; V: TRBV7-3; J: TRBJ2-1; D: TRBD2; size: NA
CDR3: CSAPPWQGGQETQYF; DNA: TGCAGTGCTCCGCCCTGGCAGGGAGGCCAAGAGACCCAGTACTTC; V: TRBV20-1; J: TRBJ2-5; D: NA; size: NA
CDR3: CASSGRGPPASNEQYF; DNA: TGTGCCAGCAGCGGCCGTGGGCCTCCGGCTTCCAACGAGCAGTACTTC; V: TRBV5-4; J: TRBJ2-7; D: NA; size: few
CDR3: CASSQSGGGTDTQYF; DNA: TGTGCCAGCAGCCAGAGTGGAGGGGGCACAGATACGCAGTATTTT; V: TRBV7-9; J: TRBJ2-3; D: NA; size: NA
CDR3: CASSQGATPLYGYTF; DNA: TGTGCCAGCAGCCAAGGGGCCACACCCTTGTATGGCTACACCTTC; V: TRBV3-1; J: TRBJ1-2; D: NA; size: NA
CDR3: CASSLARVGETQYF; DNA: TGTGCCAGCAGCTTGGCCAGGGTCGGGGAGACCCAGTACTTC; V: TRBV5-6; J: TRBJ2-5; D: NA; size: few
CDR3: CASSTSGGPDTQYF; DNA: TGCGCCAGCAGCACTAGCGGGGGACCAGATACGCAGTATTTT; V: TRBV10-2; J: TRBJ2-3; D: TRBD2; size: few
CDR3: CSARGDTSYNSPLHF; DNA: TGCAGTGCGAGGGGGGACACCTCCTATAATTCACCCCTCCACTTT; V: TRBV20-1; J: TRBJ1-6; D: NA; size: NA
CDR3: CASSWGGGSYEQYF; DNA: TGTGCCAGCAGTTGGGGAGGGGGGTCCTACGAGCAGTACTTC; V: TRBV6-5; J: TRBJ2-7; D: NA; size: NA
CDR3: CASSLTGTVNTGELFF; DNA: TGTGCCAGCAGCTTAACCGGGACTGTAAACACCGGGGAGCTGTTTTTT; V: TRBV7-3; J: TRBJ2-2; D: NA; size: NA
CDR3: CSAPTGVGEKLFF; DNA: TGCAGCGCCCCGACAGGGGTTGGTGAAAAACTGTTTTTT; V: TRBV29-1; J: TRBJ1-4; D: TRBD1; size: NA
CDR3: CASSLWSSATYEQYF; DNA: TGTGCCAGCAGCTTATGGTCTAGCGCAACCTACGAGCAGTACTTC; V: TRBV7-2; J: TRBJ2-7; D: NA; size: NA
CDR3: CSASDQTSTDTQYF; DNA: TGCAGTGCTTCCGACCAAACTAGCACAGATACGCAGTATTTT; V: TRBV20-1; J: TRBJ2-3; D: NA; size: NA
CDR3: CASSLRLAVIEQFF; DNA: TGCGCCAGCAGCTTAAGACTAGCGGTCATTGAGCAGTTCTTC; V: TRBV5-1; J: TRBJ2-1; D: TRBD2; size: once
CDR3: CASSGHFFVQYF; DNA: TGTGCCAGCAGTGGACACTTTTTCGTTCAGTACTTC; V: TRBV12-3/TRBV12-4; J: TRBJ2-4; D: NA; size: few
CDR3: CASSVEAAGPYGYTF; DNA: TGTGCCAGCAGCGTAGAAGCGGCAGGGCCCTATGGCTACACCTTC; V: TRBV9; J: TRBJ1-2; D: NA; size: NA
CDR3: CASSIDRVNNEQFF; DNA: TGTGCCAGCAGTATTGACAGAGTAAACAATGAGCAGTTCTTC; V: TRBV12-3/TRBV12-4; J: TRBJ2-1; D: NA; size: NA
CDR3: CASSPPTDAYEQYF; DNA: TGTGCCAGCAGCCCCCCTACAGACGCCTACGAGCAGTACTTC; V: TRBV7-8; J: TRBJ2-7; D: NA; size: NA
CDR3: CASSAMGTSGPNEQFF; DNA: TGTGCCAGCAGCGCTATGGGGACTAGCGGGCCCAATGAGCAGTTCTTC; V: TRBV7-3; J: TRBJ2-1; D: TRBD2; size: NA
CDR3: CASSKTSGRTHEQYF; DNA: TGTGCCAGCTCAAAGACTAGCGGGAGGACCCACGAGCAGTACTTC; V: TRBV18; J: TRBJ2-7; D: TRBD2; size: few
CDR3: CSVEGRGDLNYGYTF; DNA: TGCAGCGTTGAAGGCAGGGGCGACCTTAACTATGGCTACACCTTC; V: TRBV29-1; J: TRBJ1-2; D: NA; size: few
CDR3: CASSLARFIIDYGYTF; DNA: TGTGCCAGCAGCTTAGCGCGCTTTATTATTGACTATGGCTACACCTTC; V: TRBV7-8; J: TRBJ1-2; D: NA; size: few
CDR3: CASSRDRNTDTQYF; DNA: TGTGCCAGCAGCCGGGACAGAAACACAGATACGCAGTATTTT; V: TRBV14; J: TRBJ2-3; D: TRBD1; size: NA
CDR3: CSVEVGGRYEQYF; DNA: TGCAGCGTTGAAGTCGGCGGTCGCTACGAGCAGTACTTC; V: TRBV29-1; J: TRBJ2-7; D: NA; size: NA
CDR3: CASSPSTSDTQYF; DNA: TGTGCCAGCAGTCCCTCGACTAGCGATACGCAGTATTTT; V: TRBV12-3/TRBV12-4; J: TRBJ2-3; D: TRBD2; size: NA
CDR3: CASTIRGGQGFEYRGYTF; DNA: TGTGCCAGCACCATCCGGGGGGGACAGGGGTTCGAGTATCGTGGCTACACCTTC; V: TRBV27; J: TRBJ1-2; D: TRBD1; size: few
CDR3: CSAGGGLVKNEQFF; DNA: TGCAGTGCCGGGGGGGGACTAGTGAAAAATGAGCAGTTCTTC; V: TRBV20-1; J: TRBJ2-1; D: TRBD2; size: NA
CDR3: CASSLIWTGDDHGYTF; DNA: TGTGCCAGCAGCCTCATATGGACAGGGGACGACCATGGCTACACCTTC; V: TRBV7-9; J: TRBJ1-2; D: TRBD1; size: once
CDR3: CAISEPGHGLSYEQYF; DNA: TGTGCCATCAGTGAACCAGGACACGGACTCTCCTACGAGCAGTACTTC; V: TRBV10-3; J: TRBJ2-7; D: NA; size: NA
CDR3: CAISKNSYEQYF; DNA: TGTGCCATCTCAAAAAACTCCTACGAGCAGTACTTC; V: TRBV6-5; J: TRBJ2-7; D: NA; size: NA
CDR3: CASSWSGKGEKLFF; DNA: TGCGCCAGCAGCTGGTCAGGGAAAGGGGAAAAACTGTTTTTT; V: TRBV5-1; J: TRBJ1-4; D: NA; size: few
CDR3: CASSTLTGGDEQFF; DNA: TGTGCCAGCAGTACACTAACAGGTGGGGATGAGCAGTTCTTC; V: TRBV25-1; J: TRBJ2-1; D: NA; size: NA
CDR3: CASSLGAYSQETQYF; DNA: TGTGCCAGCAGCTTAGGGGCTTACTCCCAGGAGACCCAGTACTTC; V: TRBV7-9; J: TRBJ2-5; D: NA; size: NA
CDR3: CASSLMERPNYGYTF; DNA: TGTGCCAGCAGCTTAATGGAGCGACCTAACTATGGCTACACCTTC; V: TRBV7-2; J: TRBJ1-2; D: NA; size: NA
CDR3: CSVPGLAGVGGGYF; DNA: TGCAGCGTTCCGGGACTAGCGGGAGTCGGCGGTGGGTACTTC; V: TRBV29-1; J: TRBJ2-5; D: TRBD2; size: NA
CDR3: CASSLTSGVHTQYF; DNA: TGTGCCAGCAGCTTAACTAGTGGGGTGCATACGCAGTATTTT; V: TRBV7-8; J: TRBJ2-3; D: NA; size: NA
CDR3: CASSQVHRANSPLHF; DNA: TGCGCCAGCAGCCAAGTCCACAGGGCTAATTCACCCCTCCACTTT; V: TRBV4-1; J: TRBJ1-6; D: NA; size: once
CDR3: CASKGREYEQYF; DNA: TGTGCCAGCAAGGGGCGGGAATACGAGCAGTACTTC; V: TRBV6-6; J: TRBJ2-7; D: NA; size: NA
CDR3: CARGTGVGINQPQHF; DNA: TGTGCCAGGGGGACAGGGGTGGGGATCAATCAGCCCCAGCATTTT; V: TRBV3-1; J: TRBJ1-5; D: TRBD1; size: NA
CDR3: CSATGLAGRETQYF; DNA: TGCAGTGCTACGGGACTAGCGGGCCGAGAGACCCAGTACTTC; V: TRBV20-1; J: TRBJ2-5; D: TRBD2; size: NA
CDR3: CASSINKVLETQYF; DNA: TGTGCCAGTAGTATTAATAAGGTTTTGGAGACCCAGTACTTC; V: TRBV19; J: TRBJ2-5; D: NA; size: NA
CDR3: CASSLIRGNTPRHF; DNA: TGTGCCAGCAGCTTAATCCGAGGGAATACGCCCCGCCACTTT; V: TRBV7-2; J: TRBJ1-6; D: NA; size: NA
CDR3: CATSPRQGLDNEQFF; DNA: TGTGCCACCAGCCCCCGGCAGGGGCTAGACAATGAGCAGTTCTTC; V: TRBV15; J: TRBJ2-1; D: NA; size: NA
CDR3: CASSHSGAGSQETQYF; DNA: TGTGCCAGCAGTCACTCCGGAGCGGGGAGCCAAGAGACCCAGTACTTC; V: TRBV12-3/TRBV12-4; J: TRBJ2-5; D: TRBD2; size: few
CDR3: CASSQGQGASEQYF; DNA: TGCGCCAGCAGCCAAGGACAGGGGGCGAGCGAGCAGTACTTC; V: TRBV5-1; J: TRBJ2-7; D: TRBD1; size: few
CDR3: CASSQTTAPGGYTF; DNA: TGCGCCAGCAGCCAAACTACGGCACCAGGCGGCTACACCTTC; V: TRBV4-1; J: TRBJ1-2; D: NA; size: few
CDR3: CSASIPGQGNYGYTF; DNA: TGCAGTGCTTCCATCCCGGGACAGGGGAACTATGGCTACACCTTC; V: TRBV20-1; J: TRBJ1-2; D: TRBD1; size: NA
CDR3: CASSSRRGPETQYF; DNA: TGTGCCAGCAGCTCCCGGAGGGGGCCAGAGACCCAGTACTTC; V: TRBV7-9; J: TRBJ2-5; D: NA; size: NA
CDR3: CSARDRDRGGGEQFF; DNA: TGCAGTGCTAGAGATCGCGACAGGGGAGGTGGTGAGCAGTTCTTC; V: TRBV20-1; J: TRBJ2-1; D: TRBD1; size: NA
CDR3: CASSPTRSYTYEQYF; DNA: TGTGCCAGCTCACCAACCCGCAGTTATACCTACGAGCAGTACTTC; V: TRBV18; J: TRBJ2-7; D: NA; size: NA
CDR3: CASSKHSSSYEQYF; DNA: TGTGCCAGCAGCAAACACTCGAGCTCCTACGAGCAGTACTTC; V: TRBV21-1; J: TRBJ2-7; D: NA; size: NA
CDR3: CSARVALGLQDLETQYF; DNA: TGCAGTGCTAGAGTAGCACTGGGGCTTCAGGACCTGGAGACCCAGTACTTC; V: TRBV20-1; J: TRBJ2-5; D: NA; size: few
CDR3: CSVDHGDRAIYGYTF; DNA: TGCAGCGTTGACCATGGGGACAGGGCGATCTATGGCTACACCTTC; V: TRBV29-1; J: TRBJ1-2; D: TRBD1; size: few